These 9 T cell receptor beta chains came from one sample sequenced in a study of T cell responses to AZD1222 COVID-19 vaccine. The repertoire was sequenced with immunoSEQ multiplex PCR; TCRdb's copy has only in-frame clones and lacks some. The sample holds approximately 260,000 clones, approximately 95% seen once. The specimen was peripheral blood, collected on day 0 of AZD1222 vaccination. These TCRs come from an adult in good health.

This chain joins TRBV4-2 and TRBJ1-1; the D gene is possibly TRBD1 (5 bases). CDR1 and CDR2 from the germline V gene are LGHNA and YNFKEQ. The length of the CDR3 is 12 residues. V was pared by 1 base and J by 5 bases, with 5 bases between. The CDR3: CASSQGTTEAFF. The DNA for the CDR3 is TGTGCCAGCAGCCAAGGGACAACTGAAGCTTTCTTT.

The CDR3 DNA follows: TGTGCCAGCAGCTTAACGACAGGGGGGCAGCCCCAGCATTTT. It codes for CASSLTTGGQPQHF. The chain recombines TRBV7-2 with TRBJ1-5; TRBD1 matches at 9 bases. The CDR3 spans 14 residues. In germline, CDR1 is SGHTA, CDR2 FQGNSA. Trimming took 2 bases from V and 7 from J; bases not matched to a gene: 3.

The chain joins TRBV3-1 (or the pseudogene TRBV3-2) to TRBJ1-1; D is uncertain. CDR1 is LGHDT, CDR2 YNNKEL, per germline (reference sequence). The CDR3 consists of 12 residues. The V end was cut by 6 bases, the J end by 8 bases, with 13 bases between. CDR3 residues: CASSDRFGEAFF. CDR3 DNA sequence: TGTGCCAGCAGTGACCGGTTTGGGGAAGCTTTCTTT.

This chain links TRBV2 with TRBJ2-3; TRBD1 is a possible D gene (6 bases). V lost 4 bases, J lost 2 bases, and 13 bases lay in between. The CDR3 sequence is 15 residues long. Germline assignment: CDR1 SNHLY and CDR2 FYNNEI. The CDR3 here is CASSGGTSSTDTQYF. For the CDR3, the DNA is TGTGCCAGCAGTGGAGGGACAAGCTCCACAGATACGCAGTATTTT.

The chain uses TRBV5-1 and TRBJ2-3, with D uncertain. CDR1 is SGHRS and CDR2 is YFSETQ in the germline V gene. The V end was cut by 7 bases, the J end by 5 bases, with 14 bases between. The CDR3 runs to 13 residues. For the CDR3, the DNA is TGCGCCAGCTCCGGAGAGTTGCGAGATACGCAGTATTTT. Translation gives CASSGELRDTQYF.

The chain uses TRBV6-5 and TRBJ1-2; a possible D gene is TRBD1 (5 bases). Germline values: CDR1 MNHEY, CDR2 SVGAGI. This CDR3 spans 15 amino acids. Between the trimmed V and J ends, which lost 0 bases and 7 bases, there was a span of 15 bases. CDR3 nucleotides: TGTGCCAGCAGTTACTCGAGATTGCAGGGAACTGGCTACACCTTC. This codes for CASSYSRLQGTGYTF.

The V gene is TRBV6-5, the J gene TRBJ2-7; tentative D call: TRBD1 (6 bases). This CDR3 contains 15 residues. Trimming cost V 2 bases and J 3 bases, with 14 bases left between them. CDR1 and CDR2 (germline): MNHEY, SVGAGI. The CDR3 nucleotides are TGTGCCAGCAGTTACCCGCAGGACAGCGGCTACGAGCAGTACTTC. The encoded protein is CASSYPQDSGYEQYF.

The rearrangement links TRBV15 to TRBJ1-3; D unresolved. CDR3 length: 15 residues. V dropped 0 bases and J dropped 0 bases, with 6 bases sitting between them. Germline loops: CDR1 LNHNV, CDR2 YYDKDF (reference sequence). The CDR3 nucleotides read TGTGCCACCAGCAGAGATAGGGTCTCTGGAAACACCATATATTTT. This encodes CATSRDRVSGNTIYF.

The J gene is TRBJ1-2, the V gene TRBV5-4; D gene uncertain. CDR1 and CDR2 from the germline V gene are SGHNT and YYREEE (reference sequence). The V end was cut by 4 bases, the J end by 1 base, with 11 bases between. The CDR3 totals 14 residues. In DNA, the CDR3 is TGTGCCAGCAGCGCAAATACCTTTAACTATGGCTACACCTTC. Its translation is CASSANTFNYGYTF.